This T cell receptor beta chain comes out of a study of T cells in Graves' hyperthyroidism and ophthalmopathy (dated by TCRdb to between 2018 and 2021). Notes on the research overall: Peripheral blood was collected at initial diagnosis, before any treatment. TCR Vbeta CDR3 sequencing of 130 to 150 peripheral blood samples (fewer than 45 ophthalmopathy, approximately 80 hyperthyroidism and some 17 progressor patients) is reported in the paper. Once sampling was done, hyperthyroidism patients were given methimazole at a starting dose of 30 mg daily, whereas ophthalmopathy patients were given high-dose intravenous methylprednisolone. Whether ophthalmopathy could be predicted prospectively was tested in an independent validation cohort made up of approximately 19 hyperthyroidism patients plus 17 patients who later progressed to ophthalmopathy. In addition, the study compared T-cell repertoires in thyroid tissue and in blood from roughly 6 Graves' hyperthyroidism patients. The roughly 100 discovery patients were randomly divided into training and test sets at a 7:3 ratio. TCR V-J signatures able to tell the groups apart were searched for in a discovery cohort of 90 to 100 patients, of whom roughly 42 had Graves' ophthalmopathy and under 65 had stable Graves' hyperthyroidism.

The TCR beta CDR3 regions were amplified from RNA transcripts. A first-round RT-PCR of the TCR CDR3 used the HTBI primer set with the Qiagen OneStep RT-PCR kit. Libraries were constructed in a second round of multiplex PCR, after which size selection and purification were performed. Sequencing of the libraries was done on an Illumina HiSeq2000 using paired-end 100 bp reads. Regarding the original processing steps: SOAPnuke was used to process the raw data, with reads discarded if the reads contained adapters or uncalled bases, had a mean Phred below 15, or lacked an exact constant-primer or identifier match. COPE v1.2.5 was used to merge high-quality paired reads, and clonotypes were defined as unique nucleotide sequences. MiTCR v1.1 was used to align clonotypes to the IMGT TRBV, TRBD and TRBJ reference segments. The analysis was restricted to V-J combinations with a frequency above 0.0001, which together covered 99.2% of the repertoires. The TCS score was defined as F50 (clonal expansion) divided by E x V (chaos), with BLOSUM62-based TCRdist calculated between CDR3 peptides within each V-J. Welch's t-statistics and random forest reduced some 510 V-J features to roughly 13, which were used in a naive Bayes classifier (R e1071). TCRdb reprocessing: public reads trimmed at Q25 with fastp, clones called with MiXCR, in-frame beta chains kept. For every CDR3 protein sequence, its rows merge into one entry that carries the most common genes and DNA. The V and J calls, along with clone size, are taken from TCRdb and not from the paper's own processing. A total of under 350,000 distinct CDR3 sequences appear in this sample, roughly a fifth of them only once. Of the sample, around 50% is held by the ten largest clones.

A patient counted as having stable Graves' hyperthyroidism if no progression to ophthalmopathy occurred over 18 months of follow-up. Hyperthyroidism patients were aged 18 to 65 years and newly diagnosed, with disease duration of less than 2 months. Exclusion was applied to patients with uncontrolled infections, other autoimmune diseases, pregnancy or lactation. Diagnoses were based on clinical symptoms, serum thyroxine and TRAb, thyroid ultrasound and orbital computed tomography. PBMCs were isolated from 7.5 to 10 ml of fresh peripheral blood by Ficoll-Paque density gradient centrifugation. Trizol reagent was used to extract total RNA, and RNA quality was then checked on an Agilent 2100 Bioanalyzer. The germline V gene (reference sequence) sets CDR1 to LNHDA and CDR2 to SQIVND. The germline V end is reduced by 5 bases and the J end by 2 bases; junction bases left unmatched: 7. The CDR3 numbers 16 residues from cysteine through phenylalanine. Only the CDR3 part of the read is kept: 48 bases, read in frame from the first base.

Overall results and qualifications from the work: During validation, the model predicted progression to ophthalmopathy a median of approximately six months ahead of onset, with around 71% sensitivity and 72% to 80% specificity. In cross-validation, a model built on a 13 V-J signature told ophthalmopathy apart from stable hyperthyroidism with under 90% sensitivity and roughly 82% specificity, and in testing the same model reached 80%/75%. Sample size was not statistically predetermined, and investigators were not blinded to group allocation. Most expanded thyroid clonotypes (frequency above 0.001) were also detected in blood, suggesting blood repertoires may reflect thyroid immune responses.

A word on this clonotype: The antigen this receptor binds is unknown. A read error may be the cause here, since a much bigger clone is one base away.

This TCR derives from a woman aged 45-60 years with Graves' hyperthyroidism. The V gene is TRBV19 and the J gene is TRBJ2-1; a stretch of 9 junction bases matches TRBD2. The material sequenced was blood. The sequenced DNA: TGTGCCAGTAGTTGGGGACTAGCTTATCCCTACAATGAGCAGTTCTTC. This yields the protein CASSWGLAYPYNEQFF.